The 28 T cell receptor beta chains presented below share a single source sample, sequenced in a study of blood T cells in healthy people across ages. Using a J-beta primer mix together with a sample-barcoded 5' primer, a second PCR was run for roughly 7 to 11 cycles. TCRdb reprocessed the 5' RACE reads with MiXCR, giving one entry per CDR3 protein. Of roughly 2 million distinct CDR3 sequences listed, about 49% are singletons. The sequenced sample was blood. These TCRs come from a woman aged 35 to 49 in good health.

This clonotype occurred a few times. The chain carries TRBV4-2 and TRBJ2-3; no clear D. Trimming stripped 2 bases from V and 2 bases from J, with 5 bases between. The germline V gene encodes CDR1 LGHNA and CDR2 YNFKEQ. CDR3 length: 13 residues. DNA for the CDR3: TGTGCCAGCAGCCAATCGCACACAGATACGCAGTATTTT. Translating gives CASSQSHTDTQYF.

For this clonotype: Sequence at one end of the junction differs from germline and may be a read error. The J gene is TRBJ2-1, the V gene TRBV29-1, with 8 bases lining up with TRBD2. The CDR3 runs 16 residues. Looked up from germline, CDR1 is SQVTM and CDR2 is ANQGSEA. DNA for the CDR3: TGCAGTGTTGTCCTCGGGGGGGCAGAATCCTACAATGAGCAGTTCTTC. It encodes CSVVLGGAESYNEQFF.

The rearrangement uses TRBV4-1 and TRBJ1-2, with unresolved D. V shed 1 base and J shed 0 bases, with 12 bases lying between them. The CDR3 length is 16 residues. CDR1 is MGHRA and CDR2 is YSYEKL in the germline V gene. The CDR3 sequence is CASSQVEQITNYGYTF. DNA of the CDR3: TGCGCCAGCAGCCAAGTTGAACAAATTACTAACTATGGCTACACCTTC.

The chain joins TRBV7-2 to TRBJ2-3; D not resolved. Germline V gene data show CDR1 as SGHTA and CDR2 as FQGNSA. The CDR3 sequence is 14 residues long. Trimming left V 5 bases short and J 2 bases short, with 11 bases between. The CDR3 sequence is CASSPRAHTDTQYF. The CDR3 DNA sequence: TGTGCCAGCAGCCCCCGGGCCCACACAGATACGCAGTATTTT.

This clonotype was recorded a few times. The rearrangement uses TRBV29-1 and TRBJ1-2; 7 positions agree with TRBD1. With 6 bases clipped from V and 9 bases from J, the junction kept 7 bases outside the gene matches. Germline CDR1 SQVTM, CDR2 ANQGSEA. CDR3 size: 11 residues. CDR3 in amino acids: CSVADRRSYTF. CDR3 nucleotides: TGCAGCGTGGCGGACAGGCGTAGCTACACCTTC. Supplemented by reference TRBV29-1 and TRBJ1-2, the full variable domain reads SAVISQKPSRDICQRGTSLTIQCQVDSQVTMMFWYRQQPGQSLTLIATANQGSEATYESGFVIDKFPISRPNLTFSTLTVSNMSPEDSSIYLCSVADRRSYTFGSGTRLTVV.

The chain combines TRBV5-1 with TRBJ2-5; D is unresolved. Trimming took off 0 bases at V and 11 bases at J, with 20 bases between the two ends. This CDR3 has 15 residues. Germline CDR1 SGHRS, CDR2 YFSETQ. The CDR3 DNA reads as TGCGCCAGCAGCTTGGAGGCCGGGTATACCTATGAGCAGTACTTC. Translated: CASSLEAGYTYEQYF.

The chain has TRBV29-1 and TRBJ2-7; unclear D gene. The length of the CDR3 is 13 residues. Trimming removed 4 bases at V and 2 bases at J, with 12 bases between. The germline gives CDR1 SQVTM, CDR2 ANQGSEA. In DNA, the CDR3 is TGCAGCGTTGTAGCTGGGTATACCTACGAGCAGTACTTC. It encodes CSVVAGYTYEQYF.

Only a few counts were recorded for this clonotype. CDR3 sequence: CASSFSPGSGYGYTF. The CDR3 DNA reads as TGTGCCAGCAGCTTTTCCCCAGGGAGTGGTTATGGCTACACCTTC. The V call is TRBV7-2, the J call TRBJ1-2, with a weak D call TRBD1 (5 bases). V lost 3 bases to trimming and J lost 5 bases, with 16 bases between them. CDR3 length: 15 amino acids. The V gene's germline CDR1 is SGHTA and CDR2 FQGNSA.

The chain has TRBV3-1 and TRBJ2-5; possibly TRBD2 for D (6 bases). V was shortened by 4 bases and J by 5 bases, with 17 bases between the two germline ends. Germline CDR1 and CDR2: LGHDT and YNNKEL (reference sequence). This CDR3 is built from 15 residues. The CDR3 region has the DNA TGTGCCAGCAGCCCGGAGACTAGGGGACCGGAGACCCAGTACTTC. As protein: CASSPETRGPETQYF.

This chain joins TRBV6-5 and TRBJ1-2; perhaps TRBD1 as D (6 bases). Germline CDR1 reads MNHEY; CDR2 reads SVGAGI. Deletions cut 7 bases from V and 2 bases from J, with 17 bases between. There are 15 residues in the CDR3. For the CDR3, the DNA is TGTGCCAGCACCTCCGCGGGGGGCAGCAACTATGGCTACACCTTC. It translates to CASTSAGGSNYGYTF.

Only a few counts were recorded for this clonotype. The chain is built from TRBV13 and TRBJ2-1; no definite D call. Trimming shortened V by 6 bases and J by 5 bases, and 5 bases separated the two germline ends. The CDR3 has 11 amino acids. CDR1 and CDR2 (germline): PRHDT, FYEKMQ (reference sequence). Here the CDR3 reads CASRGHNEQFF. CDR3 DNA: TGTGCCAGCAGGGGCCACAATGAGCAGTTCTTC.

The chain joins TRBV5-1 to TRBJ2-3, with D unresolved. The germline CDR1 and CDR2 sequences are SGHRS and YFSETQ. V gave up 4 bases and J gave up 2 bases, with 14 bases separating them. This CDR3 is 15 amino acids long. In DNA, the CDR3 is TGCGCCAGCAGCGGCCTACGCATGGACACAGATACGCAGTATTTT. It is translated as CASSGLRMDTDTQYF.

The V gene is TRBV12-3 or TRBV12-4, the J gene TRBJ2-5; D is unclear. The V end lost 5 bases, the J end lost 4 bases, and 11 bases lay between the germline ends. The CDR3 consists of 13 residues. The DNA of the CDR3 is TGTGCCAGCAGTAGAAGCCGGGCAGAGACCCAGTACTTC. This translates into CASSRSRAETQYF.

This clonotype has just one count. CDR3 bases: TGCAGTGCACCGAAGCGGGGGGAGACCCAGTACTTC. Its protein product is CSAPKRGETQYF. The chain has TRBV20-1 and TRBJ2-7, with 8 bases aligning to TRBD2. The end of the DNA is better explained by TRBJ2-5, so the J call may be wrong. Germline V CDR1 and CDR2: DFQATT, SNEGSKA (reference sequence). The length of the CDR3 is 12 residues.

The chain couples TRBV10-3 to TRBJ2-3; tentative D call: TRBD2 (5 bases). V was cut by 0 bases and J by 14 bases, with 15 bases left in between. The CDR3 has 13 amino acids. Germline CDR1 ENHRY, CDR2 SYGVKD. CDR3 DNA sequence: TGTGCCATCAGTGAGTCGATCGAGGGTACTCGGTATTTT. Translation gives CAISESIEGTRYF.

This chain links TRBV20-1 with TRBJ1-2; 8 positions agree with TRBD1. Per the germline V gene, CDR1 is DFQATT and CDR2 is SNEGSKA (reference sequence). The CDR3 is made up of 17 amino acids. J gave up 3 bases and V 1 base, and 13 bases lay outside the gene matches. CDR3 residues: CSARGRDLGQEYYGYTF. The CDR3 DNA sequence: TGCAGTGCTAGAGGGCGGGATTTGGGACAGGAATACTATGGCTACACCTTC.

The rearrangement uses TRBV6-5 and TRBJ1-2; D not resolved. Germline lookup yields CDR1 MNHEY and CDR2 SVGAGI. The germline V and J ends were trimmed by 2 bases and 8 bases, with 12 bases remaining between them. The CDR3 runs 13 residues. DNA of the CDR3: TGTGCCAGCAGTTACCGACGCGGTAACGGCTACACCTTC. It translates to CASSYRRGNGYTF.

The chain links TRBV20-1 to TRBJ2-4; D could derive from TRBD1 or TRBD2 (5 bases each). This CDR3 region has 13 residues. Germline V CDR1 and CDR2: DFQATT, SNEGSKA (reference sequence). V lost 6 bases to trimming and J lost 8 bases, with 17 bases between them. Written as DNA, the CDR3 is TGCAGTGCCACTCCGGGGCAGGGAGACATTCAGTACTTC. Amino acid sequence: CSATPGQGDIQYF.

The chain combines TRBV20-1 with TRBJ1-1; no firm D call. Germline values: CDR1 DFQATT, CDR2 SNEGSKA (reference sequence). CDR3 size: 12 residues. Trimming left V 6 bases short and J 6 bases short, with 14 bases between. The CDR3 spells CSATGGRAEAFF. Written as DNA, the CDR3 is TGCAGTGCCACGGGCGGGCGCGCTGAAGCTTTCTTT.

The V and J genes are TRBV5-1 and TRBJ1-2; 8 bases map to TRBD1. In germline, CDR1 is SGHRS, CDR2 YFSETQ. The CDR3 consists of 15 residues. V lost 4 bases to trimming and J lost 1 base; unmatched junction nucleotides: 6. The CDR3 region has the DNA TGCGCCAGCAGCAGCTTACAGGGGGATAACTATGGCTACACCTTC. It is translated as CASSSLQGDNYGYTF.

This clonotype was observed once. V and J are TRBV20-1 and TRBJ1-5; TRBD1 matches at 8 bases. This CDR3 is built from 14 residues. CDR1 DFQATT and CDR2 SNEGSKA come from the germline V gene (reference sequence). V lost 6 bases to trimming and J lost 2 bases; unmatched junction nucleotides: 6. CDR3 nucleotide sequence: TGCAGTGCGCGAGGGACAGGACGCAATCAGCCCCAGCATTTT. It translates to CSARGTGRNQPQHF.

This clonotype was seen only a few times. The chain combines TRBV4-3 with TRBJ2-7; TRBD1 matches 7 bases. This CDR3 is built from 16 residues. The V gene end was trimmed by 0 bases and the J gene end by 3 bases; junction bases not matched to a gene: 8. From germline, CDR1 is LGHNA and CDR2 YSLEER. CDR3 sequence (DNA): TGCGCCAGCAGCCAAGATATAGGACAGGCCTTCTACGAGCAGTACTTC. It encodes CASSQDIGQAFYEQYF.

This chain connects TRBV25-1 to TRBJ2-7; D is unclear. CDR3 length: 14 residues. Trimming took 2 bases from V and 4 from J, leaving 12 bases between them. Germline CDR1 reads MGHDK; CDR2 reads SYGVNS. The DNA of the CDR3 is TGTGCCAGCAGTGAACAATTTAAGGGTTACGAGCAGTACTTC. Translated, it gives CASSEQFKGYEQYF.

Note on this clonotype: A much bigger clone sits one base away, suggesting this may be a read error. The V call is TRBV11-3, the J call TRBJ2-1; tentatively, D is TRBD1 (5 bases). V shed 4 bases and J shed 7 bases, with 11 bases lying between them. The germline gives CDR1 SGHNT, CDR2 YENEEA. The CDR3 loop spans 13 amino acids. CDR3 nucleotide sequence: TGTGCCAGCAGCTCGGAAGGGGCGAATGAGCAGTTCTTC. Its translation is CASSSEGANEQFF.

This clonotype has only a few counts. The chain employs TRBV27 and TRBJ2-1, with TRBD2 identical over 12 bases. The CDR3 contains 18 residues. The ends lost 4 bases at V and 4 bases at J; junction bases unmatched: 11. Germline V lookup: CDR1 MNHEY, CDR2 SMNVEV (reference sequence). The CDR3 loop is CASSYDSGLAGRYNEQFF. The DNA for the CDR3 is TGTGCCAGCAGTTACGACTCCGGACTAGCGGGGAGATACAATGAGCAGTTCTTC.

This clonotype appeared many times. The junction shows a germline mismatch at one end, possibly a read error. The V and J genes are TRBV4-1 and TRBJ2-7; D ambiguous. From germline, CDR1 is MGHRA and CDR2 YSYEKL. This CDR3 contains 12 residues. The CDR3 coding sequence is TGTGCCAGCAGCCAAGATTCCTACGAGCAGTACTTC. Translating it yields CASSQDSYEQYF.

On this clonotype itself: At one end, the junction sequence differs from germline, possibly due to a read error. This chain joins TRBV11-2 and TRBJ2-4; 9 positions match TRBD2. The DNA end lines up better with TRBJ2-7; the J call may be wrong. Germline assignment: CDR1 SGHAT and CDR2 FQNNGV. The CDR3 is made up of 14 amino acids. The CDR3 loop reads CASSVERGVLEQYF. Here the CDR3 DNA reads TGTGCCAGCAGCGTAGAGCGGGGGGTTCTCGAGCAGTACTTC.

The rearrangement links TRBV5-1 to TRBJ2-5; 8 nucleotides align to TRBD1. CDR1 is SGHRS and CDR2 is YFSETQ in the germline V gene. Trimming took 4 bases from V and 11 from J; bases not matched to a gene: 19. The CDR3 is 16 amino acids. CDR3 sequence: CASSAGQGLPGDEQYF. As DNA, the CDR3 is TGCGCCAGCAGCGCCGGACAGGGCCTACCAGGGGATGAGCAGTACTTC.